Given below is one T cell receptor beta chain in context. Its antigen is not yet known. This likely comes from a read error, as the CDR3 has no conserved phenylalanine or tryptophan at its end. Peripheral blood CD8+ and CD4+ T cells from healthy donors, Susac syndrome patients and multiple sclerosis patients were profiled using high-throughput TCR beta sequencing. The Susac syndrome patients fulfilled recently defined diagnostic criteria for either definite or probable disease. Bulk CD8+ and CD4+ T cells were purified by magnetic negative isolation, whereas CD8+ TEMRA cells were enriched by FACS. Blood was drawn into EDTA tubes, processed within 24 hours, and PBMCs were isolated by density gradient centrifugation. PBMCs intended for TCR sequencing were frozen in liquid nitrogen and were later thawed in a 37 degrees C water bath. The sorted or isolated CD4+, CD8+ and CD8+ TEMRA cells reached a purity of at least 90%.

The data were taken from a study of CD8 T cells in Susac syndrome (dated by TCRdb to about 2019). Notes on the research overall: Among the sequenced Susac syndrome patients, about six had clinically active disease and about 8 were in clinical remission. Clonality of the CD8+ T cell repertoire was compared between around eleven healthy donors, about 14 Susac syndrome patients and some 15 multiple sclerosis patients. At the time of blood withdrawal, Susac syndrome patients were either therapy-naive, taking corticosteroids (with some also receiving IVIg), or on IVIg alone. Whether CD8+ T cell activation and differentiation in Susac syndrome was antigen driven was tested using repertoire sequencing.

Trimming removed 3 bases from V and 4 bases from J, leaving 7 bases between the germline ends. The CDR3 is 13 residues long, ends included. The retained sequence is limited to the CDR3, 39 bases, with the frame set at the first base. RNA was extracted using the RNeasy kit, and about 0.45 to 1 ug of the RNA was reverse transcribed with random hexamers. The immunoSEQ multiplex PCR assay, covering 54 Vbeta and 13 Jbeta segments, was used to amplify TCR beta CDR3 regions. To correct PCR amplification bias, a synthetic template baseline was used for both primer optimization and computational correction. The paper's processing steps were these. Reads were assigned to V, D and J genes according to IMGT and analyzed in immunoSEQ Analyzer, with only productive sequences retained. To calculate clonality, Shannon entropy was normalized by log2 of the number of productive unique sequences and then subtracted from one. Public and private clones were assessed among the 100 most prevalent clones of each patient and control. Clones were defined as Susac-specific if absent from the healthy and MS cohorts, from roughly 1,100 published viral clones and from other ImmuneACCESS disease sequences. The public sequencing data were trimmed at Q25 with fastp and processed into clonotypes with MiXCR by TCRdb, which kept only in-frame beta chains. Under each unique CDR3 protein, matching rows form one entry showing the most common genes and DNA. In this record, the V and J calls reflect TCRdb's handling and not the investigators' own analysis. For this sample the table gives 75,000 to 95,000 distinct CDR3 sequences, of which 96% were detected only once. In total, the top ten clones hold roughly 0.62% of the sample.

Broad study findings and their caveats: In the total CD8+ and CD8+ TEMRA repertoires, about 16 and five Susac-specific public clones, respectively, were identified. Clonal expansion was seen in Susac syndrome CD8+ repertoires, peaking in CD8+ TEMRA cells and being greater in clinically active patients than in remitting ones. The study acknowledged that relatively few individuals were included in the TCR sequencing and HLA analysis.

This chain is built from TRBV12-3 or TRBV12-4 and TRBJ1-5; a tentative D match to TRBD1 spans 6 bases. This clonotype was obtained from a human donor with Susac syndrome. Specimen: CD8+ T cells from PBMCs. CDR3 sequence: CASSFQGNQPQHI. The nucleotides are TGTGCCAGCAGTTTTCAGGGGAATCAGCCCCAGCATATT.